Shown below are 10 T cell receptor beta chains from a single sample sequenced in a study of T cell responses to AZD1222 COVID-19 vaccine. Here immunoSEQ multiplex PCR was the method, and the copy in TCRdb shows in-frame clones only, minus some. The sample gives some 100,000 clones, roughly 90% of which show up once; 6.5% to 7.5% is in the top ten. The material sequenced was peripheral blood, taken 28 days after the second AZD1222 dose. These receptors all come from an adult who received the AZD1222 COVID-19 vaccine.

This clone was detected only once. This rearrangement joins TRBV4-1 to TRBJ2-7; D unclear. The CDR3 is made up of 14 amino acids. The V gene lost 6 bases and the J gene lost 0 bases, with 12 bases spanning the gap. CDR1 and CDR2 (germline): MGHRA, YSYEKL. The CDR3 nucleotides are TGCGCCAGCAGTCCAAGGTCCTTCTCCTACGAGCAGTACTTC. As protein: CASSPRSFSYEQYF.

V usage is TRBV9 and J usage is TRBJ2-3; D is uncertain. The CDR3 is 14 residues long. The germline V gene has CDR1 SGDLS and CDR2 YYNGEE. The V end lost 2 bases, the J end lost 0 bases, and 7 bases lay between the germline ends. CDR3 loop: CASSVQPSTDTQYF. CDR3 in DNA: TGTGCCAGCAGCGTTCAACCTAGCACAGATACGCAGTATTTT.

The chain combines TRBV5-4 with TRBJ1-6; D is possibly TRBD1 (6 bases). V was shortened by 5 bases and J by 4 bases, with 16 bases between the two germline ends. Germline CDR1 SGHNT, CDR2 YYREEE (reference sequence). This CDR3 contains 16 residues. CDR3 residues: CASRRSGESYNSPLHF. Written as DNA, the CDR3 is TGTGCCAGCAGGCGATCAGGGGAGAGTTATAATTCACCCCTCCACTTT.

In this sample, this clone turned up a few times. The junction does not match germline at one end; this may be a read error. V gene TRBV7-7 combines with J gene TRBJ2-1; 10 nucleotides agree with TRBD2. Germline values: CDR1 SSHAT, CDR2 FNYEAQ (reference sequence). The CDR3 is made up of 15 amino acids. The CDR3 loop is CASSRGLAAWNEQFF. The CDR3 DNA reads TGTGCTAGCAGCCGAGGACTAGCGGCGTGGAATGAGCAGTTCTTC.

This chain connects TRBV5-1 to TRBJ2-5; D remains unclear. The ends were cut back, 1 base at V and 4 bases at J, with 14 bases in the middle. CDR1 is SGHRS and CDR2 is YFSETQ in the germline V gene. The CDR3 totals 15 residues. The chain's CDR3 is CASSLSGRLGETQYF. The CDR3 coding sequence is TGCGCCAGCAGCTTGTCTGGGCGGTTGGGAGAGACCCAGTACTTC.

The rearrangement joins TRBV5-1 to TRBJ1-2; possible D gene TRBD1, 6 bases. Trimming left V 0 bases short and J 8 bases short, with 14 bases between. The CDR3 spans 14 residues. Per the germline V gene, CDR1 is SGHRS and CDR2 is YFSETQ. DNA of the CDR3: TGCGCCAGCAGCTTGGAGCCGGGGGCGGGCGGCTACACCTTC. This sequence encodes CASSLEPGAGGYTF. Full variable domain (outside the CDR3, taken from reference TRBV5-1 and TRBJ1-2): KAGVTQTPRYLIKTRGQQVTLSCSPISGHRSVSWYQQTPGQGLQFLFEYFSETQRNKGNFPGRFSGRQFSNSRSEMNVSTLELGDSALYLCASSLEPGAGGYTFGSGTRLTVV.

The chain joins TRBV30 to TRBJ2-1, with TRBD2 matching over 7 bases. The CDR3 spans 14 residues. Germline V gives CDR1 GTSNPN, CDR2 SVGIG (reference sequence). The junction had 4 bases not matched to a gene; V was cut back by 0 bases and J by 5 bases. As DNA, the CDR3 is TGTGCCTGGAGTGTACTTGCGGGAGACAATGAGCAGTTCTTC. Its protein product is CAWSVLAGDNEQFF.

The CDR3 DNA reads TGTGCCAGCAGCTCGGTAGCGGGAGTGTACGAGCAGTACTTC. It is translated as CASSSVAGVYEQYF. V gene TRBV11-2 combines with J gene TRBJ2-7; 9 nucleotides align to TRBD2. Per the germline V gene, CDR1 is SGHAT and CDR2 is FQNNGV. CDR3 length equals 14 residues. Trimming at V came to 4 bases and at J to 4 bases, leaving 5 bases not matched to a gene.

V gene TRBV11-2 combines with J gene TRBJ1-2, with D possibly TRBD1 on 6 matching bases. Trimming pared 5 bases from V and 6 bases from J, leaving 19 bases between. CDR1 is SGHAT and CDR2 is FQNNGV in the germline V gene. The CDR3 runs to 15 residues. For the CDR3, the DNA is TGTGCCAGCAGCCCCTCCCCGGGGGGCAGTGATGGCTACACCTTC. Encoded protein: CASSPSPGGSDGYTF.

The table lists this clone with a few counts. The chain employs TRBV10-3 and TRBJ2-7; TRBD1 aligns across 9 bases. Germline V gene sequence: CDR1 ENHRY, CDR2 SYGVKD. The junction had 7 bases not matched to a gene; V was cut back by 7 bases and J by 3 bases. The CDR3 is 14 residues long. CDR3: CAINPGQGLYEQYF. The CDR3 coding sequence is TGTGCCATCAACCCGGGACAGGGACTCTACGAGCAGTACTTC.